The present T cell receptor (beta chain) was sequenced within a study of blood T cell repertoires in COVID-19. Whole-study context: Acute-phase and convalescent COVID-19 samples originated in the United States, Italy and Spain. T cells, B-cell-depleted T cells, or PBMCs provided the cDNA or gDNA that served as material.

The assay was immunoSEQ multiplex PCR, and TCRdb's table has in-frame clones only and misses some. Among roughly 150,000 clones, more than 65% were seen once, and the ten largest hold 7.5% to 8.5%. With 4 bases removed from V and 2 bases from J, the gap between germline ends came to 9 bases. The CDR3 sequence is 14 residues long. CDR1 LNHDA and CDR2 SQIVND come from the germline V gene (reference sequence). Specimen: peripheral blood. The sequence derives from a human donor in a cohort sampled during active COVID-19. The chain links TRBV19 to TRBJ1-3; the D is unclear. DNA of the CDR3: TGTGCCAGTAGTAGGAGGGAGCCTGGAAACACCATATATTTT. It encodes CASSRREPGNTIYF.